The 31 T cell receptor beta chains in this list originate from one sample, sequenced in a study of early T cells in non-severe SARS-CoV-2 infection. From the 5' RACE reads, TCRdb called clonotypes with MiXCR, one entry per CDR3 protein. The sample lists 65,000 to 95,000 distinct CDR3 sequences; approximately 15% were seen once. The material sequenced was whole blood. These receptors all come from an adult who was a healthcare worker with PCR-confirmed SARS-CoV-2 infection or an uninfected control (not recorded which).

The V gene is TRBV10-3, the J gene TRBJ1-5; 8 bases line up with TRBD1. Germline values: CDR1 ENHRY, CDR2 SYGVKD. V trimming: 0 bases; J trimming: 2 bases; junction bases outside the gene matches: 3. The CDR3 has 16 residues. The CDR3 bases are TGTGCCATCAGTGAGTCGGACAGGGCTCGCAATCAGCCCCAGCATTTT. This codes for CAISESDRARNQPQHF.

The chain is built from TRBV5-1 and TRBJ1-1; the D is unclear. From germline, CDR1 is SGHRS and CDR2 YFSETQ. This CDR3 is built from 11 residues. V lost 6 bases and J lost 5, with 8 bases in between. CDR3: CASTVGTEAFF. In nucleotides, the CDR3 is TGCGCCAGCACCGTAGGGACTGAAGCTTTCTTT. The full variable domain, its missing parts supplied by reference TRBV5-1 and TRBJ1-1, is KAGVTQTPRYLIKTRGQQVTLSCSPISGHRSVSWYQQTPGQGLQFLFEYFSETQRNKGNFPGRFSGRQFSNSRSEMNVSTLELGDSALYLCASTVGTEAFFGQGTRLTVV.

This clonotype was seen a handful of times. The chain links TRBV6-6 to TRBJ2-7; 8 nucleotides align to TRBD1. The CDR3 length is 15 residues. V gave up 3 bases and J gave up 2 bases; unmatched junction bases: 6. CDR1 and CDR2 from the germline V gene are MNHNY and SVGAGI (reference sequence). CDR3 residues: CASSYSGQGTYEQYF. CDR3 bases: TGTGCCAGCAGTTATTCTGGACAGGGTACCTACGAGCAGTACTTC.

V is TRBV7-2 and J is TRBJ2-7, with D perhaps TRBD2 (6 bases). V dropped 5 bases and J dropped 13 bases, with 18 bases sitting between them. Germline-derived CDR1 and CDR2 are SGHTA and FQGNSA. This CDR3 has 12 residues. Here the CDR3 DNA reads TGTGCCAGCAGCGGATCACCGGCGGGGCACTACTTC. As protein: CASSGSPAGHYF.

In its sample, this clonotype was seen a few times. This CDR3 is CASSQDGGGNTIYF. The DNA of the CDR3 is TGTGCCAGCAGCCAAGATGGTGGTGGAAACACCATATATTTT. This rearrangement joins TRBV3-1 to TRBJ1-3; D is unclear. The CDR3 is 14 residues long. Germline lookup yields CDR1 LGHDT and CDR2 YNNKEL (reference sequence). Between the trimmed V and J ends, which lost 0 bases and 3 bases, there was a span of 6 bases. Using reference TRBV3-1 and TRBJ1-3 for the parts outside the CDR3, the full variable domain is DTAVSQTPKYLVTQMGNDKSIKCEQNLGHDTMYWYKQDSKKFLKIMFSYNNKELIINETVPNRFSPKSPDKAHLNLHINSLELGDSAVYFCASSQDGGGNTIYFGEGSWLTVV.

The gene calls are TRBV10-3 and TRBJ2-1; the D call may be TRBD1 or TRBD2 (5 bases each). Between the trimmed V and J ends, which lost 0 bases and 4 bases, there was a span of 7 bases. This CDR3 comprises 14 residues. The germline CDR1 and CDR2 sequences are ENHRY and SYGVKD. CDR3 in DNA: TGTGCCATCAGTGAGTCCAGGGAGTACAATGAGCAGTTCTTC. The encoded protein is CAISESREYNEQFF.

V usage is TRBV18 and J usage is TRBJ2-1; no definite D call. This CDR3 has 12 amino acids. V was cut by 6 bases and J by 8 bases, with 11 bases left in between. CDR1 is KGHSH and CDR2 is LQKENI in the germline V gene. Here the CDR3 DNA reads TGTGCCAGCTCTAACTTTGGGGATGAGCAGTTCTTC. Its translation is CASSNFGDEQFF.

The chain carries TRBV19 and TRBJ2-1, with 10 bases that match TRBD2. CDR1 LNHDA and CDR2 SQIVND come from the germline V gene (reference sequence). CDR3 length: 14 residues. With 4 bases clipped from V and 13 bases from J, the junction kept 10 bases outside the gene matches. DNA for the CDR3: TGTGCCAGTAGTACCAAAATCTGGACTAGCGGCCAGTTCTTC. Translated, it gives CASSTKIWTSGQFF.

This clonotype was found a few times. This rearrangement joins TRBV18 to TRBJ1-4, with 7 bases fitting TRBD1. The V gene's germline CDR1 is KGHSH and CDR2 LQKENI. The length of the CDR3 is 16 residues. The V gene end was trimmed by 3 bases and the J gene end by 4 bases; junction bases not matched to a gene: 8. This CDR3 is CASSPSTGLGNEKLFF. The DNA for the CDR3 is TGTGCCAGCTCACCTTCGACAGGGCTTGGTAATGAAAAACTGTTTTTT. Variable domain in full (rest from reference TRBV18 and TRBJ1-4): NAGVMQNPRHLVRRRGQEARLRCSPMKGHSHVYWYRQLPEEGLKFMVYLQKENIIDESGMPKERFSAEFPKEGPSILRIQQVVRGDSAAYFCASSPSTGLGNEKLFFGSGTQLSVL.

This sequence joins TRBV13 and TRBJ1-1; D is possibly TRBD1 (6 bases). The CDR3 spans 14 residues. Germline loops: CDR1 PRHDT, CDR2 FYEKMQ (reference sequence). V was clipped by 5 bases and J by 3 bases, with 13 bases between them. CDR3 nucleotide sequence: TGTGCCAGCAGCGGACGACAGGATTACACTGAAGCTTTCTTT. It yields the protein CASSGRQDYTEAFF.

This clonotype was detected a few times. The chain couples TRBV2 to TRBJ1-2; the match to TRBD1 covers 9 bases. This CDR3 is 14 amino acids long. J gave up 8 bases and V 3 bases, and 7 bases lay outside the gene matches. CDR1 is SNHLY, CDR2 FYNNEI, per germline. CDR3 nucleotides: TGTGCCAGCAGTGATGGACAGGGGTTCGCGGGCTACACCTTC. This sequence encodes CASSDGQGFAGYTF. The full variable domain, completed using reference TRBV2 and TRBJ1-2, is EPEVTQTPSHQVTQMGQEVILRCVPISNHLYFYWYRQILGQKVEFLVSFYNNEISEKSEIFDDQFSVERPDGSNFTLKIRSTKLEDSAMYFCASSDGQGFAGYTFGSGTRLTVV.

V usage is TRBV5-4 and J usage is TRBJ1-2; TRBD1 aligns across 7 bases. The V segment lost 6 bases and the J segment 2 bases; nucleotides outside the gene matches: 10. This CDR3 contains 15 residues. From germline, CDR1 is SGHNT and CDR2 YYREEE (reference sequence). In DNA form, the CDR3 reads TGTGCCAGCACCAACCCAGGGGGTCCAAACTATGGCTACACCTTC. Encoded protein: CASTNPGGPNYGYTF.

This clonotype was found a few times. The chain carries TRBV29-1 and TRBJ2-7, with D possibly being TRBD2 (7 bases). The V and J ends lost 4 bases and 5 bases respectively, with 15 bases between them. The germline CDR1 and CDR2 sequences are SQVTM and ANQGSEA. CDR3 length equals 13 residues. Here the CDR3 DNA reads TGCAGCGTTGCGGTAGGGGGAGGGCACGAGCAGTACTTC. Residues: CSVAVGGGHEQYF.

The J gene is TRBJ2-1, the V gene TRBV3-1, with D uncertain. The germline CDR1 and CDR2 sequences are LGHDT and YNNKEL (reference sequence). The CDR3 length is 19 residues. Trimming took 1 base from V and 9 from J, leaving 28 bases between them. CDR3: CASSQGFPLEGSYDTEQFF. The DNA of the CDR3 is TGTGCCAGCAGCCAAGGGTTCCCTTTAGAAGGGTCCTACGATACTGAGCAGTTCTTC.

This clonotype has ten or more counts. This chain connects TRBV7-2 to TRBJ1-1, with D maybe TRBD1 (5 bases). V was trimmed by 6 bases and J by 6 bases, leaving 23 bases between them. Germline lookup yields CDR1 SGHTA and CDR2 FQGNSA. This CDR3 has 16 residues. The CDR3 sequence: CASSIPVGLRSPEAFF. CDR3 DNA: TGTGCCAGCAGTATTCCCGTGGGGCTGAGAAGTCCTGAAGCTTTCTTT.

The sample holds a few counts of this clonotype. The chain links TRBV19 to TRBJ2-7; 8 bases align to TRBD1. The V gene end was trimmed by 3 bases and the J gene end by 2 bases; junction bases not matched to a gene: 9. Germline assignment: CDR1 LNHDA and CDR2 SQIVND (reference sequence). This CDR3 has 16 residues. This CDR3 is CASSMTLDREPYEQYF. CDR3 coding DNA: TGTGCCAGTAGTATGACCCTGGACAGGGAGCCCTACGAGCAGTACTTC.

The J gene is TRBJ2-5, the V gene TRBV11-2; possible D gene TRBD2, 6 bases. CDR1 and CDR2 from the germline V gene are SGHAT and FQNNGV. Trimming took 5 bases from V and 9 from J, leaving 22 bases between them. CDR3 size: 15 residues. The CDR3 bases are TGTGCCAGCAGCCCCCGCGGGACTTCGTTCGGCGCCCAGTACTTC. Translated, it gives CASSPRGTSFGAQYF.

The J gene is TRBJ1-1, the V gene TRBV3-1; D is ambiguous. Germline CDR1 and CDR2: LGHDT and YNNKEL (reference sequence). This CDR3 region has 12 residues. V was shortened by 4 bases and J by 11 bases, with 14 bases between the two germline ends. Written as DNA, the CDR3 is TGTGCCAGCAGCCCGGACCTTGACCCGGCTTTCTTT. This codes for CASSPDLDPAFF.

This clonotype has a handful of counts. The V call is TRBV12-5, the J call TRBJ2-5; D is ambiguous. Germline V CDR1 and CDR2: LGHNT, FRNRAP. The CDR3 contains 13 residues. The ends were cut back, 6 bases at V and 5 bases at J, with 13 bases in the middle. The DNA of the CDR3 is TGTGCTAGTGGCTCGTGGGGAATGGAGACCCAGTACTTC. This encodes CASGSWGMETQYF.

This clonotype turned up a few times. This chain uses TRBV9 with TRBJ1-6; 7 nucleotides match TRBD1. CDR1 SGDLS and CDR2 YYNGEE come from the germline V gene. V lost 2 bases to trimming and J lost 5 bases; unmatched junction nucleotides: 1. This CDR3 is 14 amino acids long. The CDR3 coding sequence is TGTGCCAGCAGCGTCCAGGGGGATAATTCACCCCTCCACTTT. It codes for CASSVQGDNSPLHF.

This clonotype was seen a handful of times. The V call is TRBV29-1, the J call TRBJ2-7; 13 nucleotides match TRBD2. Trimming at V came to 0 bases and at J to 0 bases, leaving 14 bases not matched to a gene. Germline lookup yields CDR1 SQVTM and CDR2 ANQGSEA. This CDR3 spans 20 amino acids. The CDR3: CSVEDPLETSGGKDSYEQYF. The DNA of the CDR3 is TGCAGCGTTGAAGATCCACTTGAGACTAGCGGGGGGAAAGACTCCTACGAGCAGTACTTC.

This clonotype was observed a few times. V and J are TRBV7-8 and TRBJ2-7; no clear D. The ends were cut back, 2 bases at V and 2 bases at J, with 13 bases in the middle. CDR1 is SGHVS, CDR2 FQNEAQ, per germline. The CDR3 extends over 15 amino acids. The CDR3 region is CASSLSQIVPYEQYF. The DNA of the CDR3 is TGTGCCAGCAGCTTATCTCAGATAGTCCCCTACGAGCAGTACTTC.

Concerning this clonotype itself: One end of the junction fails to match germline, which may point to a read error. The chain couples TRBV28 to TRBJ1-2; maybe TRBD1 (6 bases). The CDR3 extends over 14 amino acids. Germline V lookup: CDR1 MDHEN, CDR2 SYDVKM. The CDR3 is CGSRLRGGPYGYTF. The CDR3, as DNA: TGTGGCAGCAGATTAAGGGGGGGGCCCTATGGCTACACCTTC.

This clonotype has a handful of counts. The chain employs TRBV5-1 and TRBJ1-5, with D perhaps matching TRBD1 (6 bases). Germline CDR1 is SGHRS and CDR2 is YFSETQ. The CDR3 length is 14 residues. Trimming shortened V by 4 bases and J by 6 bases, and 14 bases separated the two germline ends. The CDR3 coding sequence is TGCGCCAGCAGCCTGAATACAGGGACTCAGCCCCAGCATTTT. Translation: CASSLNTGTQPQHF.

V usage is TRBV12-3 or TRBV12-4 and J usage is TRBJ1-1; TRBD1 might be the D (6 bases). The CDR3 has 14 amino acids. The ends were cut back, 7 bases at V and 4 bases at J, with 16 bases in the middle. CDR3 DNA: TGTGCCAGCACCTTTACAGGGAGGTTCACTGAAGCTTTCTTT. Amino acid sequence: CASTFTGRFTEAFF.

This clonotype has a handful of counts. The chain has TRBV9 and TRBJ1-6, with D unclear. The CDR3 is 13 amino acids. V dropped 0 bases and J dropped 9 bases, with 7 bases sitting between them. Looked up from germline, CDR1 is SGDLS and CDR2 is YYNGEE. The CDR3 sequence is CASSVDGSSPLHF. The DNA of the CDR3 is TGTGCCAGCAGCGTAGATGGGAGTTCACCCCTCCACTTT. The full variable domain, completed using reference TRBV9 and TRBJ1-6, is DSGVTQTPKHLITATGQRVTLRCSPRSGDLSVYWYQQSLDQGLQFLIQYYNGEERAKGNILERFSAQQFPDLHSELNLSSLELGDSALYFCASSVDGSSPLHFGNGTRLTVT.

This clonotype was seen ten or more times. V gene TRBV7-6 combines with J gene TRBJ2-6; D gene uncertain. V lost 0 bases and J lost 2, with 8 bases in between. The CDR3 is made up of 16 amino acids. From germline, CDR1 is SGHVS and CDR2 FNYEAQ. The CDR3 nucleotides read TGTGCCAGCAGCTTAGCGGGCACAGCTGGGGCCAACGTCCTGACTTTC. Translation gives CASSLAGTAGANVLTF.

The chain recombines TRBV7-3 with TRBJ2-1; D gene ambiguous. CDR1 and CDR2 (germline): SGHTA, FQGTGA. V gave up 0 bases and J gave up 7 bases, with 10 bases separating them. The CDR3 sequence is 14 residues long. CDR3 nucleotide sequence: TGTGCCAGCAGCTTAACGGCATCTCGTAATGAGCAGTTCTTC. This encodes CASSLTASRNEQFF.

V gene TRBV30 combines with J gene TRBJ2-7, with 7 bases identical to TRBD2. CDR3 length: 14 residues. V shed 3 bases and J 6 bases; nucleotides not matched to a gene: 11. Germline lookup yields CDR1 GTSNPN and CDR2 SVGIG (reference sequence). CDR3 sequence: CAWSAGRTGGEQYF. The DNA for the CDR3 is TGTGCCTGGAGCGCCGGGAGAACGGGAGGCGAGCAGTACTTC.

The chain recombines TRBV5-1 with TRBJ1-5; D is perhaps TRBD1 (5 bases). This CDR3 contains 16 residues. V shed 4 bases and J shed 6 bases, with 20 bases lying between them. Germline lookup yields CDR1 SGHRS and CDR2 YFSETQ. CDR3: CASSEDERGGGQPQHF. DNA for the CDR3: TGCGCCAGCAGCGAGGATGAGCGGGGCGGGGGTCAGCCCCAGCATTTT.

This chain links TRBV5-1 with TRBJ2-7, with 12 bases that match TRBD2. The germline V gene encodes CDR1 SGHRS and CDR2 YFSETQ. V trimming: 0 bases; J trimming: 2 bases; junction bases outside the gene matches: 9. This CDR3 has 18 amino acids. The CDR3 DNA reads TGCGCCAGCAGCTTGGTCGGGACTAGCGGGTACCTCCCCTACGAGCAGTACTTC. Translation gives CASSLVGTSGYLPYEQYF.